This T cell receptor (beta chain) appears in the sequencing data of a study of shared clonotypes between healthy human individuals (dated by TCRdb to between 2020 and 2021). With regard to the full study: The cohort included three men and a couple of women between 18 and 49 years of age. To estimate repertoire size and how much clonotypes are shared between individuals, the study performed deep sequencing of blood TCR repertoires from about 5 healthy adults. Different laboratories and diverse techniques were used to prepare libraries and sequence TCR repertoires, to increase sequencing depth and limit assay-specific biases. Per donor, leukapheresis produced somewhere between about 0.94 and 9 billion PBMCs.

Using the deep immunoSEQ assay, TCR CDR3 regions were amplified from genomic DNA by multiplex PCR. Extracted genomic DNA from each cell subset was distributed evenly across all wells of several immunoSEQ 96-well plates, and each plate was treated as a replicate. Each replicate PCR for unsorted PBMC received about 300 ng genomic DNA, equal to about 30,000 T cell genomes. Genomic DNA from unsorted PBMC was sequenced over ten immunoSEQ deep assay plates. Purified libraries were quantified with a Qubit 3.0 fluorometer, sized on a Bioanalyzer 2100, and re-quantified with the KAPA Library Quantification kit. Each immunoSEQ 96-well plate was sequenced on its own single-read 150-cycle Illumina NextSeq 550 flow cell. For the original study's pipeline: Because the immunoSEQ output held only junctional sequences and lacked quality scores, the filtering could not match the filtering applied to full-length reads. To assign V/J genes and CDR3, sequences were annotated against IMGT germline references using PyIR, a Python wrapper for IgBLAST v1.9. Reads were removed for weak V/J assignments (E-value above 1e-6), missing CDR3, stop codons, out-of-frame junctions, or ambiguous translated residues. A V3J clonotype was defined by an identical inferred V gene, J gene, and CDR3 amino acid sequence. To compute the percentage overlap between repertoires, the number of shared unique clonotypes was divided by the size of the smaller repertoire. Repertoire richness was assessed with RTK rarefaction, the Chao1 estimator, and Recon v2.1 estimates of unobserved clonotypes. The table comes from immuneACCESS by way of TCRdb, which keeps in-frame sequences with V and J called. Part of the clones is missing from these tables; in studies checked, under half for an unresolved V gene and the rest for unknown reasons. For V, J and clone size, that table is used; D and trimming come from the DNA. The sample has about 490,000 clones on record, roughly 85% of them singletons. The ten largest clones add up to less than 15% of the sample.

The paper's findings and limits, for the study overall: Sampling was restricted to blood, and TCR repertoires in tissues likely differ from the TCR repertoires found in blood. Pairwise subsampling indicated that sequencing depth was expected to affect the degree of clonotype sharing among donors. The small number of donors limited the genetic and exposure-history diversity represented.

On this clone itself: No antigen is known for it. No much larger clone exists at a distance of one base, and base qualities are not known.

Measured from the cysteine to the phenylalanine, the CDR3 is 17 residues long. The retained sequence is limited to the CDR3, 51 bases, with the frame set at the first base. Trimming removed 0 bases from V and 0 bases from J, leaving 12 bases between the germline ends. From the germline V gene (reference sequence), CDR1 is GTSNPN and CDR2 is SVGIG. Healthy HIV-negative adults with no recently reported acute infections or vaccinations were included as donors. Every donor was a Caucasian adult living in Nashville, Tennessee, USA. For unsorted samples, approximately 84 million PBMCs were counted, and genomic DNA was extracted using the QIAamp DNA Blood Mini kit. Blood was obtained by leukapheresis, after which PBMCs were separated by Ficoll-Histopaque density gradient centrifugation and cryopreserved in liquid nitrogen vapor phase.

Input material: PBMCs. The receptor chain draws on TRBV30 and TRBJ1-6; TRBD1 could be the D gene, as 5 bases match. The TCR was taken from a woman between 35 and 50 years old in good health. Some clones in this sample may be carry-over from other donors' samples. CDR3 reads: CAWSVHRTSSYNSPLHF. The nucleotides read TGTGCCTGGAGTGTACACAGGACGAGCTCCTATAATTCACCCCTCCACTTT.